This T cell receptor (beta chain) was profiled in a study of brain T cells in children with intractable seizures. Noted time point: blood from clinic visit 5 months post-surgery; TSC patient then seizure free. Only cases whose brain tissue showed the highest T cell transcript signatures were sequenced. Notes on the study in general: Patients' HCMV serostatus was unknown; virus specificity rests on CDR3 similarity alone.

The protocol was immunoSEQ multiplex PCR, while the TCRdb copy is restricted to in-frame clones and leaves out a portion. This table has hundreds of thousands of clones, nearly 95% appearing once. Note on this clone: What it binds is unknown.

The germline V gene has CDR1 SNHLY and CDR2 FYNNEI. V gave up 8 bases and J gave up 4 bases, with 14 bases separating them. The CDR3 has 13 residues. The material was peripheral blood, obtained 4 to 5 months after surgery. This sequence was found in a boy under two years old with tuberous sclerosis and intractable seizures. The V and J genes are TRBV2 and TRBJ1-1, with D unresolved. CDR3 protein: CASCGGQVTEAFF. The CDR3 DNA reads TGTGCCAGCTGTGGCGGCCAAGTCACTGAAGCTTTCTTT.